Below, 28 T cell receptor beta chains from the same sample are listed, as sequenced in a study of human T cells and chemical hapten exposure. Time point noted: patch test 2, 6 weeks after DPC sensitization. Treatment meaning: therapeutic diphenylcyclopropenone sensitization with weekly scalp DPC. Via MiXCR, TCRdb re-called the RACE reads, giving one row per CDR3 protein. This table has 100,000 or so distinct CDR3 sequences, about a tenth appearing once. The source was whole blood, collected in connection with sensitization to the hapten diphenylcyclopropenone (DPC). The receptors here all came from a woman aged 40 to 49 with alopecia areata. Some clones in this sample may be carry-over from other donors' samples.

This clonotype has ten or more counts. The chain carries TRBV12-3 or TRBV12-4 and TRBJ1-5; no definite D call. The germline V and J ends were trimmed by 3 bases and 2 bases, with 8 bases remaining between them. There are 14 residues in the CDR3. The CDR3 DNA sequence: TGTGCCAGCAGTTTTACTCGCGGCAATCAGCCCCAGCATTTT. Translation: CASSFTRGNQPQHF.

This clonotype was seen more than once but under ten times. This chain links TRBV20-1 with TRBJ2-7, with TRBD2 identical over 9 bases. V lost 6 bases to trimming and J lost 0 bases; unmatched junction nucleotides: 6. The CDR3 is made up of 14 amino acids. From germline, CDR1 is DFQATT and CDR2 SNEGSKA (reference sequence). CDR3 in amino acids: CSAHPSGISYEQYF. The CDR3 nucleotides are TGCAGTGCCCACCCTAGCGGGATCTCCTACGAGCAGTACTTC.

This clonotype came up many times. The chain combines TRBV30 with TRBJ1-1; D ambiguous. Per germline, CDR1 GTSNPN and CDR2 SVGIG (reference sequence). The CDR3 length is 13 residues. Trimming stripped 0 bases from V and 2 bases from J, with 7 bases between. DNA of the CDR3: TGTGCCTGGAGTGTACAAGCTAACACTGAAGCTTTCTTT. This sequence encodes CAWSVQANTEAFF.

This clonotype was seen a handful of times. Here the CDR3 reads CASSLEATNEKLFF. DNA of the CDR3: TGCGCCAGCAGCTTGGAAGCGACTAATGAAAAACTGTTTTTT. The rearrangement links TRBV5-1 to TRBJ1-4; D ambiguous. There are 14 residues in the CDR3. Between the trimmed V and J ends, which lost 0 bases and 2 bases, there was a span of 5 bases. From germline, CDR1 is SGHRS and CDR2 YFSETQ.

This clonotype was detected only a few times. This chain uses TRBV6-5 with TRBJ1-1; D gene unclear. The CDR3 extends over 13 amino acids. The germline V gene encodes CDR1 MNHEY and CDR2 SVGAGI. Trimming took 7 bases from V and 6 from J, leaving 15 bases between them. CDR3 DNA: TGTGCCAGCATCCCCGGGGTAGGAGCTGAAGCTTTCTTT. It translates to CASIPGVGAEAFF.

The sample holds a few counts of this clonotype. V usage is TRBV28 and J usage is TRBJ2-5; D not certain. Germline V gives CDR1 MDHEN, CDR2 SYDVKM. Trimming took 7 bases from V and 6 from J, leaving 15 bases between them. The CDR3 has 13 amino acids. The CDR3 DNA follows: TGTGCCAGCACCTCCGTTTTCGGGCAGACCCAGTACTTC. Encoded protein: CASTSVFGQTQYF. Full variable domain (remainder filled in from reference TRBV28 and TRBJ2-5): DVKVTQSSRYLVKRTGEKVFLECVQDMDHENMFWYRQDPGLGLRLIYFSYDVKMKEKGDIPEGYSVSREKKERFSLILESASTNQTSMYLCASTSVFGQTQYFGPGTRLLVL.

The rearrangement links TRBV20-1 to TRBJ2-7, with 8 positions matching TRBD2. Germline CDR1 DFQATT, CDR2 SNEGSKA (reference sequence). This CDR3 comprises 11 residues. The CDR3 nucleotides are TGCAGAATAGCGGGAATGTACGAGCAGTACTTC. Translated, it gives CRIAGMYEQYF.

This clonotype was counted only a few times. This rearrangement joins TRBV7-2 to TRBJ2-2; perhaps TRBD2 as D (5 bases). In germline, CDR1 is SGHTA, CDR2 FQGNSA. Trimming took off 4 bases at V and 0 bases at J, with 12 bases between the two ends. The CDR3 consists of 16 residues. The CDR3 spells CASSSIAFANTGELFF. Written as DNA, the CDR3 is TGTGCCAGCAGCTCAATAGCGTTCGCGAACACCGGGGAGCTGTTTTTT. Combining the CDR3 with reference TRBV7-2 and TRBJ2-2 gives the whole variable domain GAGVSQSPSNKVTEKGKDVELRCDPISGHTALYWYRQSLGQGLEFLIYFQGNSAPDKSGLPSDRFSAERTGGSVSTLTIQRTQQEDSAVYLCASSSIAFANTGELFFGEGSRLTVL.

As concerns this clonotype: Sequence at one end of the junction differs from germline and may be a read error. This chain uses TRBV19 with TRBJ1-5; D ambiguous. Germline V gives CDR1 LNHDA, CDR2 SQIVND (reference sequence). The CDR3 length is 12 residues. DNA for the CDR3: TGTGACAGTAGTATTTATAATCAGCCCCAGCATTTT. Amino acid sequence: CDSSIYNQPQHF.

This clonotype came up many times. The gene calls are TRBV11-2 and TRBJ1-1; D gene unclear. The CDR3 spans 13 residues. The V gene's germline CDR1 is SGHAT and CDR2 FQNNGV. The V and J ends lost 1 base and 6 bases respectively, with 9 bases between them. CDR3 sequence reads: CASSLVSAAEAFF. DNA of the CDR3: TGTGCCAGCAGCTTAGTTTCGGCGGCTGAAGCTTTCTTT.

This clonotype was observed a few times. The chain links TRBV7-9 to TRBJ2-7; D is perhaps TRBD1 or TRBD2 (6 bases each). The CDR3 loop spans 14 amino acids. The V end lost 3 bases, the J end lost 3 bases, and 12 bases lay between the germline ends. In germline, CDR1 is SEHNR, CDR2 FQNEAQ (reference sequence). For the CDR3, the DNA is TGTGCCAGCAGCTTGCGTGGAGGGGGCTACGAGCAGTACTTC. As protein: CASSLRGGGYEQYF.

The sample holds many counts of this clonotype. This chain uses TRBV4-2 with TRBJ2-1; TRBD2 agrees at 10 bases. CDR3 length equals 16 residues. Unmatched junction bases numbered 7, after V lost 1 base and J lost 7 bases. Germline CDR1 and CDR2: LGHNA and YNFKEQ. DNA of the CDR3: TGTGCCAGCAGCCAAGGAGCGGGAGGGCCGGTAAATGAGCAGTTCTTC. Its translation: CASSQGAGGPVNEQFF.

This clonotype was detected a few times. The CDR3 DNA reads as TGTGCCAGCAACCGACAGGGGTTCGGAGAGACCCAGTACTTC. Translation gives CASNRQGFGETQYF. This chain links TRBV3-1 with TRBJ2-5; 8 bases are shared with TRBD1. This CDR3 has 14 amino acids. V lost 7 bases and J lost 4; bases outside the gene matches: 8. The germline CDR1 and CDR2 sequences are LGHDT and YNNKEL (reference sequence).

V gene TRBV7-2 combines with J gene TRBJ2-1, with TRBD2 as a possible D gene (6 bases). CDR3 size: 16 residues. Germline V gene data show CDR1 as SGHTA and CDR2 as FQGNSA. V lost 2 bases and J 5 bases, leaving 16 bases between the germline ends. The CDR3 DNA follows: TGTGCCAGCAGCTTAAATGGGCTAGCGAACCACAATGAGCAGTTCTTC. Amino acid sequence: CASSLNGLANHNEQFF. Complete variable domain (other parts from reference TRBV7-2 and TRBJ2-1): GAGVSQSPSNKVTEKGKDVELRCDPISGHTALYWYRQSLGQGLEFLIYFQGNSAPDKSGLPSDRFSAERTGGSVSTLTIQRTQQEDSAVYLCASSLNGLANHNEQFFGPGTRLTVL.

The J gene is TRBJ2-7, the V gene TRBV29-1; no definite D call. Germline V CDR1 and CDR2: SQVTM, ANQGSEA. This CDR3 is built from 12 residues. V lost 7 bases to trimming and J lost 1 base, with 11 bases between them. The CDR3 bases are TGCAGCGCGCGGACCGAATCCTACGAGCAGTACTTC. Translation: CSARTESYEQYF.

V gene TRBV6-2 or TRBV6-3 combines with J gene TRBJ1-1; D unclear. Germline CDR1 is MNHEY and CDR2 is SVGEGT. With 7 bases removed from V and 0 bases from J, the gap between germline ends came to 3 bases. This CDR3 is built from 11 residues. CDR3 region: CASTVNTEAFF. The CDR3 nucleotides read TGTGCCAGCACAGTGAACACTGAAGCTTTCTTT.

This clonotype has just a few counts. The chain is built from TRBV7-2 and TRBJ1-1; no clear D. CDR1 and CDR2 (germline): SGHTA, FQGNSA. CDR3 length: 16 residues. V lost 1 base, J lost 0 bases, and 12 bases lay in between. CDR3 DNA sequence: TGTGCCAGCAGCTTAGTTTTCGGGTTCTTGAACACTGAAGCTTTCTTT. It encodes CASSLVFGFLNTEAFF. Together with reference TRBV7-2 and TRBJ1-1, the CDR3 gives the full variable domain: GAGVSQSPSNKVTEKGKDVELRCDPISGHTALYWYRQSLGQGLEFLIYFQGNSAPDKSGLPSDRFSAERTGGSVSTLTIQRTQQEDSAVYLCASSLVFGFLNTEAFFGQGTRLTVV.

This clonotype appeared many times. The CDR3: CASRGVPPSASYEQYF. The CDR3 bases are TGTGCCAGCAGGGGGGTGCCCCCCTCCGCCTCCTACGAGCAGTACTTC. The chain recombines TRBV14 with TRBJ2-7; D may correspond to TRBD1 or TRBD2 (5 bases each). This CDR3 has 16 residues. Trimming shortened V by 6 bases and J by 0 bases, and 18 bases separated the two germline ends. Germline V CDR1 and CDR2: SGHDN, FVKESK.

This clonotype was counted between two and nine times. The chain has TRBV5-1 and TRBJ2-2, with TRBD2 as a possible D gene (5 bases). The germline V gene encodes CDR1 SGHRS and CDR2 YFSETQ. Between the trimmed V and J ends, which lost 0 bases and 0 bases, there was a span of 6 bases. CDR3 length: 15 amino acids. The CDR3 region is CASSLVTTNTGELFF. Here the CDR3 DNA reads TGCGCCAGCAGCTTGGTGACTACGAACACCGGGGAGCTGTTTTTT.

This chain uses TRBV9 with TRBJ1-1; 9 bases are a match to TRBD1. V gave up 0 bases and J gave up 4 bases; unmatched junction bases: 4. The length of the CDR3 is 15 residues. Germline loops: CDR1 SGDLS, CDR2 YYNGEE. CDR3 nucleotides: TGTGCCAGCAGCGTAGTTGAGACAGGGGGCACTGAAGCTTTCTTT. Amino acid sequence: CASSVVETGGTEAFF. Using reference TRBV9 and TRBJ1-1 for the parts outside the CDR3, the full variable domain is DSGVTQTPKHLITATGQRVTLRCSPRSGDLSVYWYQQSLDQGLQFLIQYYNGEERAKGNILERFSAQQFPDLHSELNLSSLELGDSALYFCASSVVETGGTEAFFGQGTRLTVV.

This clonotype was counted between two and nine times. V usage is TRBV10-3 and J usage is TRBJ1-2; the D is unclear. The CDR3 has 13 amino acids. Deletions cut 2 bases from V and 0 bases from J, with 4 bases between. Germline values: CDR1 ENHRY, CDR2 SYGVKD. The CDR3, as DNA: TGTGCCATCAGTGAGGGGGCTAACTATGGCTACACCTTC. Translation: CAISEGANYGYTF.

The chain uses TRBV7-9 and TRBJ2-3; 7 bases fit TRBD2. CDR1 is SEHNR and CDR2 is FQNEAQ in the germline V gene (reference sequence). The CDR3 totals 14 residues. V dropped 5 bases and J dropped 3; count of bases not matched to a gene: 5. This CDR3 is CASSGRVTTDTQYF. The CDR3 coding sequence is TGTGCCAGCAGCGGGAGGGTCACGACAGATACGCAGTATTTT. Using reference TRBV7-9 and TRBJ2-3 for the parts outside the CDR3, the full variable domain is DTGVSQNPRHKITKRGQNVTFRCDPISEHNRLYWYRQTLGQGPEFLTYFQNEAQLEKSRLLSDRFSAERPKGSFSTLEIQRTEQGDSAMYLCASSGRVTTDTQYFGPGTRLTVL.

This clonotype was observed a few times. The chain combines TRBV2 with TRBJ2-3, with D perhaps TRBD2 (5 bases). CDR1 and CDR2 (germline): SNHLY, FYNNEI. V gave up 3 bases and J gave up 1 base, with 11 bases separating them. The CDR3 extends over 15 amino acids. CDR3 bases: TGTGCCAGCAGTGATGGCCTAGCTCGCACAGATACGCAGTATTTT. Protein sequence: CASSDGLARTDTQYF.

The table lists this clonotype with a few counts. The V call is TRBV27, the J call TRBJ1-5, with 7 bases identical to TRBD1. Germline values: CDR1 MNHEY, CDR2 SMNVEV (reference sequence). V gave up 6 bases and J gave up 10 bases; unmatched junction bases: 12. CDR3 length: 14 residues. Written as DNA, the CDR3 is TGTGCCAGCAGACCGGGACAGTTGCTTGCACCCCAGCATTTT. Protein: CASRPGQLLAPQHF.

In this sample, this clonotype turned up many times. Relative to the germline gene, one junction end is altered; a read error may explain this. V gene TRBV2 combines with J gene TRBJ2-2, with TRBD1 identical over 7 bases. From germline, CDR1 is SNHLY and CDR2 FYNNEI. CDR3 length: 13 residues. This chain's CDR3 is CASSLQGNGELFF. CDR3 in DNA: TGCGCCAGCAGTCTACAGGGGAACGGGGAGCTGTTTTTT.

The rearrangement joins TRBV13 to TRBJ2-3, with D perhaps matching TRBD2 (6 bases). Trimming took 3 bases from V and 2 from J, leaving 12 bases between them. CDR1 PRHDT and CDR2 FYEKMQ come from the germline V gene (reference sequence). The CDR3 is 15 residues long. The CDR3 nucleotides are TGTGCCAGCAGCTTGTGGGGAGGAAACACAGATACGCAGTATTTT. This sequence encodes CASSLWGGNTDTQYF. Full variable domain (outside the CDR3, taken from reference TRBV13 and TRBJ2-3): AAGVIQSPRHLIKEKRETATLKCYPIPRHDTVYWYQQGPGQDPQFLISFYEKMQSDKGSIPDRFSAQQFSDYHSELNMSSLELGDSALYFCASSLWGGNTDTQYFGPGTRLTVL.

This clonotype was detected a few times. The chain recombines TRBV3-1 with TRBJ1-1; D not certain. Trimming cost V 4 bases and J 1 base, with 19 bases left between them. CDR1 and CDR2 from the germline V gene are LGHDT and YNNKEL (reference sequence). This CDR3 spans 17 amino acids. The CDR3, as DNA: TGTGCCAGCAGCCCACCCCTGACACCGCCAGCGAACACTGAAGCTTTCTTT. It translates to CASSPPLTPPANTEAFF. The whole variable domain, remainder taken from reference TRBV3-1 and TRBJ1-1, is DTAVSQTPKYLVTQMGNDKSIKCEQNLGHDTMYWYKQDSKKFLKIMFSYNNKELIINETVPNRFSPKSPDKAHLNLHINSLELGDSAVYFCASSPPLTPPANTEAFFGQGTRLTVV.

The chain joins TRBV21-1 to TRBJ2-7; TRBD2, the table's D call, lacks a check against the DNA. TRBV21-1 is marked as a pseudogene. The CDR3 runs to 16 residues. This CDR3 reads CASSRKMGLESHEQYF. The CDR3 coding sequence is TGTGCCAGCAGCCGGAAAATGGGACTAGAATCCCACGAGCAGTACTTC.